This TCR beta chain originates from a study of blood T cell repertoires in COVID-19. Looking at the study overall: Some COVID-19 samples were acute and others convalescent; all came from the United States, Italy and Spain. T cells, B-cell-depleted T cells, or PBMCs provided the cDNA or gDNA that served as material.

The CDR3 length is 13 residues. With 3 bases clipped from V and 6 bases from J, the junction kept 4 bases outside the gene matches. CDR1 is SGHDT and CDR2 is YYEEEE in the germline V gene. Patients from Seattle were sampled longitudinally, starting during active infection. Sequenced by immunoSEQ multiplex PCR; TCRdb stores in-frame clones only, minus some. The repertoire holds tens of thousands of clones, with roughly four fifths as singletons. The specimen was peripheral blood. This sequence joins TRBV5-6 and TRBJ2-7; 9 nucleotides agree with TRBD1. This receptor was identified in a man aged 60 to 69 with COVID-19, enrolled during active disease. The CDR3 nucleotides are TGTGCCAGCAGCTCAGACAGGGGGGGCGAGCAGTACTTC. Its protein is CASSSDRGGEQYF.